This TCR beta chain comes out of a study of T cells after somatic rescue of genetic block (dated by TCRdb to 2018 to 2020). The study in broad terms: What the study looked at was long-term robustness, specifically in a T-cell system that came about through somatic rescue of a genetic block in T-cell development.

The CDR3 sequence holds 13 residues, the cysteine and phenylalanine included. Here the CDR3 DNA is all that survives: 39 bases in frame from base 1. V ends up 5 bases short and J 1 base short, with an unmatched junction base count of 3. As encoded in the germline V gene, CDR1 is SQVTM while CDR2 is ANQGSEA. Libraries were made using the immunoSEQ multiplex PCR assay. The clones in this table, taken by TCRdb from immuneACCESS, are in-frame only. Not every clone is retained; where verified, under half of the shortfall comes from an unresolved V gene, and the cause of the rest is unknown. Here the sample has 110,000 or so clones; approximately 90% occur a single time. The biggest ten clones account for 1.4% to 1.5% of the sample. Notes on this clone: No antigen is known for it. No much larger clonotype is one base removed from it; base qualities were not supplied.

The sequence is built from TRBV29-1 and TRBJ1-1, and TRBD1 aligns with 8 junction nucleotides. The sample comprised peripheral blood mononuclear cells (PBMCs). This TCR was recovered from a woman under 30. The CDR3 has the sequence CSVRTGWNTEAFF. The nucleotides read TGCAGCGTTCGGACAGGGTGGAACACTGAAGCTTTCTTT.